The rows below give T cell receptor beta chains drawn from one sample of a study of Ad26.COV2.S vaccination and SARS-CoV-2 variants. The data were produced by immunoSEQ multiplex PCR, yet TCRdb's version contains in-frame clones alone and is incomplete. The sample contains about half a million clones, about 89% of which appear only once. The source was peripheral blood, collected in a trial of Ad26.COV2.S vaccine versus placebo. The receptors derive from a person between 18 and 65 years old who received the Ad26.COV2.S COVID-19 vaccine or a placebo. CDR3s include the opening cysteine and the closing phenylalanine or tryptophan. The D gene is left open where the match is weak. Some rows have no size entry. The others give once, few or many, or a class for an expanded clone.

clone size: few
J gene: TRBJ2-7
V gene: TRBV15
D gene: NA
CDR3 protein: CATNVGLSGMDEQYF
CDR3 DNA: TGTGCCACCAACGTGGGCCTCTCCGGGATGGATGAGCAGTACTTC

clone size: few
J gene: TRBJ2-7
V gene: TRBV20-1
D gene: NA
CDR3 protein: CSARDPYEQYF
CDR3 DNA: TGCAGTGCTAGAGACCCATACGAGCAGTACTTC

clone size: NA
J gene: TRBJ1-2
V gene: TRBV4-3
D gene: TRBD1
CDR3 protein: CASSPGTGGAGYTF
CDR3 DNA: TGCGCCAGCAGTCCCGGGACAGGGGGCGCGGGCTACACCTTC

clone size: NA
J gene: TRBJ2-1
V gene: TRBV27
D gene: TRBD2
CDR3 protein: CASGAGGSSYNEQFF
CDR3 DNA: TGTGCCAGCGGAGCGGGAGGATCCTCCTACAATGAGCAGTTCTTC

clone size: few
J gene: TRBJ1-1
V gene: TRBV9
D gene: NA
CDR3 protein: CASSVGRTSQAFF
CDR3 DNA: TGTGCCAGCAGCGTAGGGAGGACTAGCCAAGCTTTCTTT

clone size: NA
J gene: TRBJ2-7
V gene: TRBV5-4
D gene: NA
CDR3 protein: CASSKAGEYEQYF
CDR3 DNA: TGTGCCAGCAGCAAAGCAGGGGAATACGAGCAGTACTTC

clone size: few
J gene: TRBJ1-5
V gene: TRBV28
D gene: NA
CDR3 protein: CASSLIPGTTSQPQHF
CDR3 DNA: TGTGCCAGCAGTTTAATCCCAGGGACCACCAGTCAGCCCCAGCATTTT

clone size: NA
J gene: TRBJ2-1
V gene: TRBV28
D gene: TRBD2
CDR3 protein: CASRRLSSGRFEQFF
CDR3 DNA: TGTGCCAGCAGGAGGCTGTCTAGCGGGAGGTTTGAGCAGTTCTTC

clone size: NA
J gene: TRBJ1-3
V gene: TRBV3-1/TRBV3-2
D gene: TRBD1
CDR3 protein: CASSSTGAGNTIYF
CDR3 DNA: TGTGCCAGCAGCTCCACAGGGGCTGGAAACACCATATATTTT

clone size: NA
J gene: TRBJ1-2
V gene: TRBV19
D gene: NA
CDR3 protein: CASRAGPTYGYTF
CDR3 DNA: TGTGCCAGTAGGGCGGGCCCTACCTATGGCTACACCTTC

clone size: NA
J gene: TRBJ2-4
V gene: TRBV30
D gene: NA
CDR3 protein: CAWSGQPLAKNIQYF
CDR3 DNA: TGTGCCTGGAGTGGACAACCCCTAGCCAAAAACATTCAGTACTTC

clone size: NA
J gene: TRBJ1-4
V gene: TRBV18
D gene: NA
CDR3 protein: CASSPEPRTMGEKLFF
CDR3 DNA: TGTGCCAGCTCACCAGAGCCCAGGACAATGGGCGAAAAACTGTTTTTT

clone size: NA
J gene: TRBJ2-5
V gene: TRBV5-1
D gene: TRBD1
CDR3 protein: CASSLQGAWETQYF
CDR3 DNA: TGCGCCAGCAGCTTGCAGGGGGCATGGGAGACCCAGTACTTC

clone size: NA
J gene: TRBJ2-7
V gene: TRBV4-3
D gene: NA
CDR3 protein: CASSQDLGYSYEQYF
CDR3 DNA: TGCGCCAGCAGCCAAGATCTGGGCTATTCCTACGAGCAGTACTTC

clone size: NA
J gene: TRBJ2-1
V gene: TRBV3-1/TRBV3-2
D gene: TRBD1
CDR3 protein: CASSQGWDRRNEQFF
CDR3 DNA: TGTGCCAGCAGCCAAGGGTGGGACAGGCGCAATGAGCAGTTCTTC

clone size: NA
J gene: TRBJ2-5
V gene: TRBV30
D gene: NA
CDR3 protein: CAWTSWETQYF
CDR3 DNA: TGTGCCTGGACTTCGTGGGAGACCCAGTACTTC

clone size: NA
J gene: TRBJ2-1
V gene: TRBV7-3
D gene: TRBD2
CDR3 protein: CASSLEGTRPANEQFF
CDR3 DNA: TGTGCCAGCAGCCTGGAGGGGACTAGGCCGGCGAATGAGCAGTTCTTC

clone size: NA
J gene: TRBJ2-7
V gene: TRBV6-2/TRBV6-3
D gene: NA
CDR3 protein: CASSYQGEQYF
CDR3 DNA: TGTGCCAGCAGTTATCAGGGCGAGCAGTACTTC

clone size: NA
J gene: TRBJ2-2
V gene: TRBV28
D gene: NA
CDR3 protein: CASSSPAGYTGELFF
CDR3 DNA: TGTGCCAGCAGTTCCCCGGCCGGATACACCGGGGAGCTGTTTTTT

clone size: NA
J gene: TRBJ2-1
V gene: TRBV5-1
D gene: NA
CDR3 protein: CASSLRTPGQGNGLNEQFF
CDR3 DNA: TGCGCCAGCAGCTTGAGGACGCCGGGACAAGGTAACGGCCTCAATGAGCAGTTCTTC

clone size: NA
J gene: TRBJ1-2
V gene: TRBV30
D gene: NA
CDR3 protein: CANGQGPAGYTF
CDR3 DNA: TGTGCGAATGGCCAGGGGCCGGCGGGCTACACCTTC

clone size: NA
J gene: TRBJ2-7
V gene: TRBV30
D gene: TRBD2
CDR3 protein: CAWSFPPKTSGGNIAYEQYF
CDR3 DNA: TGTGCCTGGAGTTTCCCTCCGAAGACTAGCGGGGGAAACATAGCCTACGAGCAGTACTTC

clone size: NA
J gene: TRBJ2-2
V gene: TRBV19
D gene: TRBD2
CDR3 protein: CATQSGREANTGELFF
CDR3 DNA: TGTGCCACCCAATCCGGACGGGAGGCGAACACCGGGGAGCTGTTTTTT

clone size: NA
J gene: TRBJ1-2
V gene: TRBV9
D gene: TRBD1
CDR3 protein: CASSRTGGYGYTF
CDR3 DNA: TGTGCCAGCAGCCGGACAGGGGGCTATGGCTACACCTTC

clone size: NA
J gene: TRBJ2-1
V gene: TRBV11-2
D gene: TRBD2
CDR3 protein: CASSQRTSGYNEQFF
CDR3 DNA: TGTGCCAGCAGCCAACGGACTAGCGGCTACAATGAGCAGTTCTTC

clone size: NA
J gene: TRBJ1-5
V gene: TRBV6-4
D gene: NA
CDR3 protein: CASSREGGQPQHF
CDR3 DNA: TGTGCCAGCAGTCGGGAAGGAGGGCAGCCCCAGCATTTT

clone size: NA
J gene: TRBJ1-1
V gene: TRBV18
D gene: NA
CDR3 protein: CASSSTTGTGNTEAFF
CDR3 DNA: TGTGCCAGCTCGTCCACTACCGGGACGGGAAACACTGAAGCTTTCTTT

clone size: NA
J gene: TRBJ2-1
V gene: TRBV10-3
D gene: TRBD2
CDR3 protein: CAISRLAGAVEQFF
CDR3 DNA: TGTGCCATCAGCAGACTAGCGGGAGCTGTTGAGCAGTTCTTC

clone size: NA
J gene: TRBJ1-6
V gene: TRBV2
D gene: TRBD1
CDR3 protein: CASSTQGEIDSPLHF
CDR3 DNA: TGTGCCAGCAGTACACAGGGGGAGATTGATTCACCCCTCCACTTT

clone size: NA
J gene: TRBJ2-5
V gene: TRBV7-2
D gene: NA
CDR3 protein: CASSGRYQETQYF
CDR3 DNA: TGTGCCAGCAGCGGCCGTTACCAAGAGACCCAGTACTTC

clone size: NA
J gene: TRBJ2-1
V gene: TRBV4-2
D gene: TRBD2
CDR3 protein: CASSQAAGTSGVEQFF
CDR3 DNA: TGTGCCAGCAGCCAAGCTGCCGGGACTAGCGGGGTTGAGCAGTTCTTC

clone size: NA
J gene: TRBJ1-1
V gene: TRBV29-1
D gene: NA
CDR3 protein: CSALGPPVGEAFF
CDR3 DNA: TGCAGCGCTCTTGGCCCGCCGGTGGGTGAAGCTTTCTTT

clone size: NA
J gene: TRBJ2-1
V gene: TRBV2
D gene: NA
CDR3 protein: CASMVGLGSYNEQFF
CDR3 DNA: TGTGCCAGCATGGTGGGCCTGGGCTCCTACAATGAGCAGTTCTTC

clone size: NA
J gene: TRBJ1-4
V gene: TRBV5-8
D gene: NA
CDR3 protein: CASSLYRLNEKLFF
CDR3 DNA: TGTGCCAGCAGCTTGTATAGACTCAATGAAAAACTGTTTTTT

clone size: NA
J gene: TRBJ2-1
V gene: TRBV28
D gene: TRBD2
CDR3 protein: CASSLPLGLAGTTNEQFF
CDR3 DNA: TGTGCCAGCAGTTTACCCCTTGGACTAGCGGGGACTACAAATGAGCAGTTCTTC

clone size: NA
J gene: TRBJ1-3
V gene: TRBV6-5
D gene: NA
CDR3 protein: CASGRGNTIYF
CDR3 DNA: TGTGCCAGCGGGCGTGGAAACACCATATATTTT

clone size: NA
J gene: TRBJ1-2
V gene: TRBV18
D gene: TRBD1
CDR3 protein: CASSPRTGGGYGYTF
CDR3 DNA: TGTGCCAGCTCACCGCGGACAGGGGGTGGCTATGGCTACACCTTC

clone size: NA
J gene: TRBJ2-7
V gene: TRBV5-4
D gene: TRBD1
CDR3 protein: CASSLWAGGYYEQYF
CDR3 DNA: TGTGCCAGCAGCTTGTGGGCAGGGGGTTACTACGAGCAGTACTTC

clone size: NA
J gene: TRBJ1-4
V gene: TRBV5-5
D gene: NA
CDR3 protein: CASSLRGGRYEKLFF
CDR3 DNA: TGTGCCAGCAGCTTGAGGGGGGGCAGGTATGAAAAACTGTTTTTT

clone size: NA
J gene: TRBJ2-1
V gene: TRBV10-2
D gene: TRBD2
CDR3 protein: CASSGASGRRNNEQFF
CDR3 DNA: TGCGCCAGCAGTGGGGCTAGCGGGAGGAGGAACAATGAGCAGTTCTTC

clone size: NA
J gene: TRBJ2-4
V gene: TRBV5-8
D gene: TRBD1
CDR3 protein: CASSTGTGTIAKNIQYF
CDR3 DNA: TGTGCCAGCAGCACAGGGACAGGGACCATAGCCAAAAACATTCAGTACTTC

clone size: NA
J gene: TRBJ1-1
V gene: TRBV5-1
D gene: TRBD1
CDR3 protein: CASSADRGYAEAFF
CDR3 DNA: TGCGCCAGCAGCGCGGACAGGGGGTACGCTGAAGCTTTCTTT

clone size: NA
J gene: TRBJ2-5
V gene: TRBV7-9
D gene: NA
CDR3 protein: CASSVNREKYRETQYF
CDR3 DNA: TGTGCCAGCAGTGTTAACAGAGAAAAGTACCGGGAGACCCAGTACTTC

clone size: once
J gene: TRBJ2-1
V gene: TRBV4-2
D gene: NA
CDR3 protein: CASSQEDSYNEQFF
CDR3 DNA: TGTGCCAGCAGCCAAGAGGACAGTTACAATGAGCAGTTCTTC

clone size: once
J gene: TRBJ1-1
V gene: TRBV7-9
D gene: TRBD1
CDR3 protein: CASSLGAGGRAFF
CDR3 DNA: TGTGCCAGCAGCTTAGGAGCAGGGGGGCGAGCTTTCTTT

clone size: NA
J gene: TRBJ1-2
V gene: TRBV11-2
D gene: TRBD1
CDR3 protein: CASSLLGTGPMGGYTF
CDR3 DNA: TGTGCCAGCAGCTTATTGGGGACAGGGCCGATGGGGGGCTACACCTTC

clone size: NA
J gene: TRBJ2-3
V gene: TRBV28
D gene: TRBD2
CDR3 protein: CASSPTRLAMGTDTQYF
CDR3 DNA: TGTGCCAGCAGCCCTACTCGACTAGCGATGGGCACAGATACGCAGTATTTT